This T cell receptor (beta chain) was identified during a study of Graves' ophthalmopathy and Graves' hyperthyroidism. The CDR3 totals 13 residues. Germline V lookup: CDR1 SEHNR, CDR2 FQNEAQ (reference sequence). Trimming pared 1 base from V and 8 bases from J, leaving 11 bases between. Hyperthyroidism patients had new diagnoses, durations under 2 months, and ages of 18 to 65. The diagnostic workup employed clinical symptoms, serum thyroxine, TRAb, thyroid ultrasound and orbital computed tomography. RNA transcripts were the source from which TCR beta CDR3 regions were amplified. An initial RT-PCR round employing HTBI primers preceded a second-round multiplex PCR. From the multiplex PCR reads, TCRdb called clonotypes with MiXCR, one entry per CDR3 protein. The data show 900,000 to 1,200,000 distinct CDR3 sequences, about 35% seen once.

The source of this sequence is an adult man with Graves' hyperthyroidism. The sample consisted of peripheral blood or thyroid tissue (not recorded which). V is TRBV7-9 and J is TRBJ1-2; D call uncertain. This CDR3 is CASSLVEVEGYTF. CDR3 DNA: TGTGCCAGCAGCTTAGTCGAGGTCGAGGGCTACACCTTC.